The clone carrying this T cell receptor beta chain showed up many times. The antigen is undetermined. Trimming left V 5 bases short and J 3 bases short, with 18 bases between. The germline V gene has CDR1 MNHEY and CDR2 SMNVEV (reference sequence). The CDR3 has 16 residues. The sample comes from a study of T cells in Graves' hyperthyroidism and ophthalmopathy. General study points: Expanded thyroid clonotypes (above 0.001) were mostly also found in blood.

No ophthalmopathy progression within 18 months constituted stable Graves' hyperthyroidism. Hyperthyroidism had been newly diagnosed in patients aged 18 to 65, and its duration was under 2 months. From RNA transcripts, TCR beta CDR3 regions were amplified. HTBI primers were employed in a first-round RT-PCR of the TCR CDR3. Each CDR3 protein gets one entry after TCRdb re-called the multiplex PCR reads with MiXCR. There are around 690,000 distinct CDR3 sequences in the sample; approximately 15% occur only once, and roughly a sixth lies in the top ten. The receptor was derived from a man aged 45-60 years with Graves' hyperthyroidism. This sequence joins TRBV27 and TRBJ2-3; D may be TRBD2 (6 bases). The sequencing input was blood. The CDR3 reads CASSAERVLGTDTQYF. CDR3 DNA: TGTGCCAGCAGTGCTGAGCGGGTCCTAGGGACAGATACGCAGTATTTT.